This entry concerns a single T cell receptor (beta chain). In germline, CDR1 is SGHRS, CDR2 YFSETQ. This CDR3 is 16 amino acids long. The junction had 11 bases not matched to a gene; V was cut back by 4 bases and J by 8 bases. The entry originates in a study of OX40 agonist ivuxolimab in advanced cancers. The repertoire was sequenced with immunoSEQ multiplex PCR; TCRdb's copy has only in-frame clones and lacks some. The repertoire holds about 59,000 clones, with 65% to 90% as singletons. The J gene is TRBJ2-1, the V gene TRBV5-1; 11 bases line up with TRBD2. The sequence was obtained from an adult with an advanced solid tumor such as melanoma, head and neck, liver or kidney cancer. The sequencing here drew on CD4+ or CD8+ T cells sorted from blood, taken in a trial of the OX40 agonist ivuxolimab. The CDR3 sequence is CASSRGTSGGGDEQFF. The CDR3 bases are TGCGCCAGCAGCCGAGGAACTAGCGGGGGAGGCGATGAGCAGTTCTTC.